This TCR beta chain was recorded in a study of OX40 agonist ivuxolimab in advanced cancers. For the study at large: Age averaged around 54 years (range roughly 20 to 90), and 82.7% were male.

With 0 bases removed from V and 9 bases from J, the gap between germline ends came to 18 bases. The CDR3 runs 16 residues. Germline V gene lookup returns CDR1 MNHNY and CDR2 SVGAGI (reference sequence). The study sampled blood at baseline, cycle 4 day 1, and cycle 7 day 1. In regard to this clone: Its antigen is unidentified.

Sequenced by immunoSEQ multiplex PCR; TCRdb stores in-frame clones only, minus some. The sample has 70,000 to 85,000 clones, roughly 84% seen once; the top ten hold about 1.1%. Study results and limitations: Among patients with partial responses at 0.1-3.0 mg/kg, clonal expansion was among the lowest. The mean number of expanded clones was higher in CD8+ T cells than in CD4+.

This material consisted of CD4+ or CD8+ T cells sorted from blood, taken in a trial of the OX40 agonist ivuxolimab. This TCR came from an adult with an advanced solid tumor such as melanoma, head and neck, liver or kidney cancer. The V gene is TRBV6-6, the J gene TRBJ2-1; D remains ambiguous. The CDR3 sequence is CASSYSFDDWPGEQFF. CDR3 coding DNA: TGTGCCAGCAGTTACTCGTTCGATGACTGGCCCGGTGAGCAGTTCTTC.